The 13 T cell receptor beta chains presented below share a single source sample, sequenced in a study of cytomegalovirus exposure and HLA in healthy donors. PCR was performed using 60 Vbeta and 13 Jbeta primers. Here immunoSEQ multiplex PCR was the method, and the copy in TCRdb shows in-frame clones only, minus some. The sample comprises approximately 120,000 clones, under 80% of which are singletons, and approximately 13% rests with the top ten. The sample taken for sequencing was PBMCs. These TCRs come from a woman in her fifties or sixties in good health and CMV-seropositive.

The chain combines TRBV6-6 with TRBJ1-1; D is undetermined. CDR3 size: 13 residues. CDR1 and CDR2 from the germline V gene are MNHNY and SVGAGI (reference sequence). Trimming shortened V by 6 bases and J by 6 bases, and 14 bases separated the two germline ends. The CDR3 region is CASSLGGDAEAFF. The CDR3 DNA follows: TGTGCCAGCAGCCTGGGAGGAGACGCTGAAGCTTTCTTT.

The chain carries TRBV6-5 and TRBJ1-1, with a tentative D call TRBD1 (5 bases). The V gene lost 2 bases and the J gene lost 5 bases, with 12 bases spanning the gap. CDR1 is MNHEY, CDR2 SVGAGI, per germline. The CDR3 loop spans 14 amino acids. The CDR3 DNA is TGTGCCAGCAGTTACAGGGGAAGGGCGACTGAAGCTTTCTTT. Protein product: CASSYRGRATEAFF.

The V call is TRBV5-4, the J call TRBJ2-1, with D possibly being TRBD1 (7 bases). Looked up from germline, CDR1 is SGHNT and CDR2 is YYREEE (reference sequence). This CDR3 spans 16 amino acids. With 4 bases removed from V and 8 bases from J, the gap between germline ends came to 22 bases. The CDR3 reads CASSPTRQGSGDEQFF. The CDR3 region has the DNA TGTGCCAGCAGCCCTACTCGACAGGGTAGCGGCGATGAGCAGTTCTTC.

The DNA for the CDR3 is TGTGCCAGCAGCTACACAGGGGTTGTGGGCTACACCTTC. Its protein product is CASSYTGVVGYTF. The chain links TRBV5-8 to TRBJ1-2; 7 bases fit TRBD1. CDR1 and CDR2 (germline): SGHTS, YDEGEE. V trimming: 3 bases; J trimming: 8 bases; junction bases outside the gene matches: 7. The CDR3 spans 13 residues.

V usage is TRBV5-4 and J usage is TRBJ1-2; unclear D gene. Trimming shortened V by 6 bases and J by 3 bases, and 12 bases separated the two germline ends. Looked up from germline, CDR1 is SGHNT and CDR2 is YYREEE (reference sequence). The CDR3 is 13 residues long. The DNA of the CDR3 is TGTGCCAGCAAATTGACGAGGGACTATGGCTACACCTTC. Residues: CASKLTRDYGYTF.

This clone has a handful of counts. The gene calls are TRBV5-5 and TRBJ1-2; 8 bases are a match to TRBD1. Germline CDR1 SGHKS, CDR2 YYEKEE (reference sequence). With 3 bases clipped from V and 4 bases from J, the junction kept 5 bases outside the gene matches. The CDR3 extends over 14 amino acids. CDR3 nucleotides: TGTGCCAGCAGCTGGCGGACAGGGCGCTATGGCTACACCTTC. Amino acids: CASSWRTGRYGYTF.

This sequence joins TRBV19 and TRBJ2-2; possibly TRBD1 for D (6 bases). Trimming cost V 5 bases and J 6 bases, with 16 bases left between them. The CDR3 is 15 residues long. In germline, CDR1 is LNHDA, CDR2 SQIVND (reference sequence). Here the CDR3 reads CASSSLQGGAGELFF. The CDR3 nucleotides are TGTGCCAGTAGTTCCCTACAGGGTGGGGCCGGGGAGCTGTTTTTT.

This clone was recorded once. The V gene is TRBV5-1, the J gene TRBJ2-3; D gene unclear. Germline V gives CDR1 SGHRS, CDR2 YFSETQ. V was trimmed by 4 bases and J by 1 base, leaving 16 bases between them. The CDR3 runs to 16 residues. The CDR3 loop reads CASSPPTEAGTDTQYF. The CDR3 nucleotides read TGCGCCAGCAGCCCTCCAACCGAGGCAGGCACAGATACGCAGTATTTT.

This clone was seen a handful of times. The V call is TRBV11-2, the J call TRBJ1-4, with a possible D match to TRBD1 (5 bases). CDR1 and CDR2 (germline): SGHAT, FQNNGV. The CDR3 extends over 14 amino acids. Trimming left V 1 base short and J 6 bases short, with 9 bases between. CDR3 nucleotides: TGTGCCAGCAGCTTAGGCAGGGTAGATGAAAAACTGTTTTTT. This translates into CASSLGRVDEKLFF.

The V call is TRBV7-3, the J call TRBJ1-6; no definite D call. The V and J ends lost 4 bases and 2 bases respectively, with 9 bases between them. The CDR3 runs 15 residues. Per the germline V gene, CDR1 is SGHTA and CDR2 is FQGTGA. CDR3 amino acids: CASSSSSAYNSPLHF. In DNA, the CDR3 is TGTGCCAGCAGCTCCTCCTCAGCCTATAATTCACCCCTCCACTTT.

This chain links TRBV11-2 with TRBJ1-3; no firm D call. Germline V lookup: CDR1 SGHAT, CDR2 FQNNGV. Trimming removed 5 bases from V and 3 bases from J, with 11 bases in between. The CDR3 totals 14 residues. The CDR3 nucleotides are TGTGCCAGCAGCCCAAGGAGATTTGGAAACACCATATATTTT. Its protein is CASSPRRFGNTIYF.

The chain uses TRBV10-3 and TRBJ1-2; D unresolved. In germline, CDR1 is ENHRY, CDR2 SYGVKD. The CDR3 is made up of 15 amino acids. Trimming pared 0 bases from V and 8 bases from J, leaving 16 bases between. CDR3 loop: CAISESRGSLRGYTF. CDR3 nucleotides: TGTGCCATCAGTGAGTCAAGAGGGAGCCTCCGAGGCTACACCTTC.

The V call is TRBV29-1, the J call TRBJ2-1, with 13 bases matching TRBD2. Germline V CDR1 and CDR2: SQVTM, ANQGSEA. The CDR3 consists of 16 residues. The J segment lost 6 bases and the V segment lost 7 bases, leaving 12 bases of the junction unmatched. The CDR3 bases are TGCAGCGCCCGGGTTTGGGGACTAGCGGGATTCAATGAGCAGTTCTTC. Encoded protein: CSARVWGLAGFNEQFF.